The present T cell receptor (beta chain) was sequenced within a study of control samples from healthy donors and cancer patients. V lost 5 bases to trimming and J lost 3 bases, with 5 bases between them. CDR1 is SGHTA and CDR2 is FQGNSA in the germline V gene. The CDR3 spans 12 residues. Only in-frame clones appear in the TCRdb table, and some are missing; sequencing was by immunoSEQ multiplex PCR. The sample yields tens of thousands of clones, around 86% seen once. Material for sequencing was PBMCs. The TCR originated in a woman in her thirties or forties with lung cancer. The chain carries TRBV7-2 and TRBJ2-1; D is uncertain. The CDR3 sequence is CASSPGYNEQFF. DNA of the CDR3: TGTGCCAGCAGCCCCGGCTACAATGAGCAGTTCTTC.